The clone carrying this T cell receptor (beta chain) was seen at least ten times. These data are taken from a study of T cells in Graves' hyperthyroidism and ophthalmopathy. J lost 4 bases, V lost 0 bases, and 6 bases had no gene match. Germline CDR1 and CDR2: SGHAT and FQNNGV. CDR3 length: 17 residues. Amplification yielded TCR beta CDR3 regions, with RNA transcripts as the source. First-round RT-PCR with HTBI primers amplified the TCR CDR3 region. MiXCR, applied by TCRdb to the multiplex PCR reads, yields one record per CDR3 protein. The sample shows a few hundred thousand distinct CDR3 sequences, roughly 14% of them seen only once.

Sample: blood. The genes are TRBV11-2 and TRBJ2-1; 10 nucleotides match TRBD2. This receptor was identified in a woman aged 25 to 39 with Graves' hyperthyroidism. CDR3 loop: CASSLDQLAGSYNEQFF. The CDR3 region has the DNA TGTGCCAGCAGCTTAGACCAACTAGCGGGATCTTACAATGAGCAGTTCTTC.